Shown below are 8 T cell receptor beta chains from a single sample sequenced in a study of T-cell memory formation after mild COVID-19. TCRdb called the 5' RACE reads again in MiXCR, with one record for every CDR3 protein. The repertoire consists of around 420,000 distinct CDR3 sequences, with approximately 24% occurring once and the leading ten covering 7% to 9.5%. The sample comprised PBMCs or a T cell subset sorted from them (not recorded which). The receptors originated from an adult woman who had mild COVID-19 (a few samples of this study predate the infection). Cell type and time point are not known.

Of note for this clonotype: One junction end disagrees with the germline gene, perhaps due to a read error. The rearrangement joins TRBV7-9 to TRBJ1-5; D is unresolved. CDR3 size: 16 residues. Germline assignment: CDR1 SEHNR and CDR2 FQNEAQ (reference sequence). CDR3 in DNA: TGTGCCAGCAGCTCCGCCTGGGCCGGACGCAATCAGCACCAGCATTTT. Its translation is CASSSAWAGRNQHQHF.

The table lists this clonotype with many counts. The genes are TRBV20-1 and TRBJ1-5; TRBD1 matches at 10 bases. Trimming at V came to 0 bases and at J to 6 bases, leaving 5 bases not matched to a gene. CDR1 and CDR2 (germline): DFQATT, SNEGSKA (reference sequence). CDR3 length: 15 residues. The CDR3 sequence is CSARDRDRGTQPQHF. CDR3 in DNA: TGCAGTGCTAGAGATAGGGACAGGGGCACTCAGCCCCAGCATTTT.

V gene TRBV24-1 combines with J gene TRBJ2-2; the match to TRBD1 covers 7 bases. The V segment lost 2 bases and the J segment 2 bases; nucleotides outside the gene matches: 10. CDR1 and CDR2 from the germline V gene are KGHDR and SFDVKD. This CDR3 contains 18 residues. The chain's CDR3 is CATSDSQGRPLNTGELFF. As DNA, the CDR3 is TGTGCCACCAGTGATTCACAGGGGCGTCCATTAAACACCGGGGAGCTGTTTTTT.

V usage is TRBV30 and J usage is TRBJ2-2, with D perhaps being TRBD1 or TRBD2 (6 bases each). The germline V gene encodes CDR1 GTSNPN and CDR2 SVGIG (reference sequence). CDR3 length: 16 amino acids. V shed 5 bases and J shed 3 bases, with 19 bases lying between them. CDR3 protein: CAWGGRRQTDTGELFF. In DNA, the CDR3 is TGTGCCTGGGGGGGGCGAAGACAGACCGACACCGGGGAGCTGTTTTTT.

V gene TRBV5-5 combines with J gene TRBJ2-3, with TRBD1 matching over 10 bases. Germline V gene sequence: CDR1 SGHKS, CDR2 YYEKEE (reference sequence). The CDR3 sequence is 15 residues long. The V gene end was trimmed by 4 bases and the J gene end by 7 bases; junction bases not matched to a gene: 9. The CDR3 protein is CASSKGTGEAYTQYF. DNA for the CDR3: TGTGCCAGCAGCAAGGGGACAGGGGAGGCGTATACGCAGTATTTT.

The chain recombines TRBV7-9 with TRBJ2-1; TRBD1 or TRBD2 may be the D gene (5 bases each). Per germline, CDR1 SEHNR and CDR2 FQNEAQ (reference sequence). V lost 11 bases to trimming and J lost 4 bases, with 15 bases between them. This CDR3 contains 13 residues. CDR3 DNA: TGTGCCGCCGCGAGGGGCCTTTACAATGAGCAGTTCTTC. As protein: CAAARGLYNEQFF.

This clonotype was observed a handful of times. The chain carries TRBV4-3 and TRBJ2-7; TRBD2 aligns across 7 bases. V shed 0 bases and J 2 bases; nucleotides not matched to a gene: 4. Germline CDR1 is LGHNA and CDR2 is YSLEER. This CDR3 region has 15 residues. CDR3 residues: CASSQEAGEAYEQYF. CDR3 nucleotide sequence: TGCGCCAGCAGCCAAGAGGCGGGAGAGGCCTACGAGCAGTACTTC.

This clonotype was counted only a few times. The rearrangement joins TRBV7-9 to TRBJ2-5; D perhaps matches TRBD2 (5 bases). Trimming took 3 bases from V and 2 from J, leaving 10 bases between them. The germline V gene has CDR1 SEHNR and CDR2 FQNEAQ (reference sequence). The CDR3 totals 14 residues. CDR3 amino acids: CASSFRTSQETQYF. The CDR3 coding sequence is TGTGCCAGCAGCTTCAGGACTTCACAAGAGACCCAGTACTTC.